Included here is one TCR beta chain sequence, with context. The sample is drawn from a study of response to subunit inactivated influenza vaccine. TCRdb reprocessed the RT-PCR reads via MiXCR and lists one record per CDR3 protein. This repertoire shows about 780,000 distinct CDR3 sequences, less than 20% found once; its top ten account for about 11%. This CDR3 is 14 amino acids long. Trimming shortened V by 3 bases and J by 4 bases, and 13 bases separated the two germline ends. Per germline, CDR1 SGHRS and CDR2 YFSETQ. The TCR comes from a man aged 45-65 years who received an inactivated influenza vaccine. V and J are TRBV5-1 and TRBJ2-5; D perhaps matches TRBD2 (6 bases). The sample was PBMCs from blood, taken approximately 5 days after vaccination. The CDR3 loop reads CASSWTGLGETQYF. CDR3 nucleotides: TGCGCCAGCAGCTGGACGGGACTGGGAGAGACCCAGTACTTC.